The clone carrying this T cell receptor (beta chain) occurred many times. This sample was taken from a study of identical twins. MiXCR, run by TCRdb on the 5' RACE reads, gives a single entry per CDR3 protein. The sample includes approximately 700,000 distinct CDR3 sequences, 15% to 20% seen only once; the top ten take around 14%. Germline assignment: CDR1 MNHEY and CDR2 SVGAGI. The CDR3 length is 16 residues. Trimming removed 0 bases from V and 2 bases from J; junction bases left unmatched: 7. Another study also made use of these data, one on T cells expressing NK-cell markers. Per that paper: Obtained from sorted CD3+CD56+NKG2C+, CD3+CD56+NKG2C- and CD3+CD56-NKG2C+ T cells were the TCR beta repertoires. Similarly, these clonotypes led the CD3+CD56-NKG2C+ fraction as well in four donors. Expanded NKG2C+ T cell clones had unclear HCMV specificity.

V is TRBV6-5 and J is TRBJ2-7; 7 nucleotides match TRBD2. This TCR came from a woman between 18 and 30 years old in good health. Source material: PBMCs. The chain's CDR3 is CASSYSISGGTYEQYF. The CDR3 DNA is TGTGCCAGCAGTTACTCGATCTCGGGAGGTACCTACGAGCAGTACTTC.